These T cell receptor beta chains were read from a single sample in a study of blood T cell repertoires in COVID-19. Repertoires were generated with immunoSEQ multiplex PCR, while TCRdb's copy carries only in-frame clones and drops some. Of about 200,000 clones listed, about 88% are singletons. The sample comprised peripheral blood. These TCRs come from a woman between 50 and 59 years old with COVID-19, enrolled during active disease. CDR3s include the opening cysteine and the closing phenylalanine or tryptophan. D genes are given only for firm matches. Expanded clones are given a class, and other clones once, few, many or no size at all.

j_gene	len	abundance	v_gene	d_gene	CDR3nt	CDR3aa
TRBJ2-7	16	once	TRBV27	.	TGTGCCAGCAGTTTATCGGGGGGTACCGGGTCCTACGAGCAGTACTTC	CASSLSGGTGSYEQYF
TRBJ1-2	13	.	TRBV10-1	.	TGCGCCAGCAGCCGTGACAGGTGGGATGGCTACACCTTC	CASSRDRWDGYTF
TRBJ2-4	17	.	TRBV7-9	.	TGTGCCAGCAGTTTTTGGACAGCCGGACTAGCCAAAAACATTCAGTACTTC	CASSFWTAGLAKNIQYF
TRBJ1-5	14	.	TRBV7-2	.	TGTGCCAGCAGCTGGGAGGGCAGCAATCAGCCCCAGCATTTT	CASSWEGSNQPQHF
TRBJ1-1	15	.	TRBV5-5	.	TGTGCCAGCAGCCATACACAGGGTTTGGACACTGAAGCTTTCTTT	CASSHTQGLDTEAFF
TRBJ1-1	18	once	TRBV11-3	.	TGTGCCAGCAGCTTATCCCAGGGGCAGGGAAGGGGAAACACTGAAGCTTTCTTT	CASSLSQGQGRGNTEAFF
TRBJ1-2	15	.	TRBV25-1	TRBD1	TGTGCCAGCAGTGAATTAGACAGGGAATTAGGTGGCTACACCTTC	CASSELDRELGGYTF
TRBJ2-7	15	.	TRBV7-6	.	TGTGCCAGCAGCTTAGAGGCGGCTAGCGAGGCCGAGCAGTACTTC	CASSLEAASEAEQYF
TRBJ1-3	15	few	TRBV7-6	.	TGTGCCAGCAGCTTAGGGTGGAGCTCTGGAAACACCATATATTTT	CASSLGWSSGNTIYF
TRBJ2-1	13	.	TRBV2	TRBD2	TGTGCCAGCCCTCGGGGGGGCAGGAATGAGCAGTTCTTC	CASPRGGRNEQFF
TRBJ2-2	16	.	TRBV7-2	TRBD1	TGTGCCAGCAGCTTAGCACGGCAGGGGGCAGGCGGGGAGCTGTTTTTT	CASSLARQGAGGELFF
TRBJ1-2	15	.	TRBV15	.	TGTGCCACCAGCAGAGATCGAACAGGCTTCTATGGCTACACCTTC	CATSRDRTGFYGYTF
TRBJ2-7	14	.	TRBV11-3	TRBD1	TGTGCCAGCAGATCTAAACAGGGGGTCGACGAGCAGTACTTC	CASRSKQGVDEQYF
TRBJ2-3	16	.	TRBV10-1	TRBD2	TGCGCCAGCAGTGAAAGCGGGGGACCAAGCACAGATACGCAGTATTTT	CASSESGGPSTDTQYF
TRBJ1-2	13	.	TRBV5-4	.	TGTGCCAGCGGGGGGGGGCCGTACTATGGCTACACCTTC	CASGGGPYYGYTF
TRBJ2-1	13	.	TRBV9	.	TGTGCCAGCAGCCCCGGGGCCTACAATGAGCAGTTCTTC	CASSPGAYNEQFF
TRBJ2-1	13	.	TRBV5-4	.	TGTGCCAGCAGCTTGGGGAGCTACAATGAGCAGTTCTTC	CASSLGSYNEQFF
TRBJ2-3	15	.	TRBV27	TRBD2	TGTGCCAGCAGTCCCAGACTAGCGGGGGCAGATACGCAGTATTTT	CASSPRLAGADTQYF
TRBJ1-6	19	.	TRBV5-1	.	TGCGCCAGCAGCTTGGACGCCAAGGCGGGGGTAGGGGTGAATTCACCCCTCCACTTT	CASSLDAKAGVGVNSPLHF
TRBJ2-3	15	.	TRBV5-6	.	TGTGCCAGCAGCTTGAGGACAGTTGGCACAGATACGCAGTATTTT	CASSLRTVGTDTQYF
TRBJ2-5	13	.	TRBV24-1	.	TGTGCCACCAGTGGAGCAGGTCAAGAGACCCAGTACTTC	CATSGAGQETQYF
TRBJ1-1	15	.	TRBV20-1	.	TGCAGTGCTAGTCGACGGCGGGGGGCGGACACTGAAGCTTTCTTT	CSASRRRGADTEAFF